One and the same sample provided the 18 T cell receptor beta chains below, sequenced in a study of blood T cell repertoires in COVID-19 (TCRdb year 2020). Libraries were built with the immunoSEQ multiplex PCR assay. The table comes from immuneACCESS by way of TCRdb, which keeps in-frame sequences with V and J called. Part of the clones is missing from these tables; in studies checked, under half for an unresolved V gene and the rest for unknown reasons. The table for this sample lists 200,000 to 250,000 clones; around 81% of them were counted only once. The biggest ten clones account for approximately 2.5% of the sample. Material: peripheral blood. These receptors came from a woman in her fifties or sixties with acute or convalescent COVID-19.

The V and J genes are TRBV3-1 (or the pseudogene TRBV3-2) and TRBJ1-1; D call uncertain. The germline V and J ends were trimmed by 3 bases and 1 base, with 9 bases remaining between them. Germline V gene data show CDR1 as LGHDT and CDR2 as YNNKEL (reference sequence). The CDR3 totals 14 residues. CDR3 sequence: CASSQRASNTEAFF. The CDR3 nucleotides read TGTGCCAGCAGCCAGAGGGCCTCGAACACTGAAGCTTTCTTT.

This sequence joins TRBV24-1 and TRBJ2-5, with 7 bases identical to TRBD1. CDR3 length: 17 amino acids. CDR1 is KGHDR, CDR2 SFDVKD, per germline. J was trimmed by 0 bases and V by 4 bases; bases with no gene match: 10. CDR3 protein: CATSDPGQGVNQETQYF. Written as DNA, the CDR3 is TGTGCCACCAGTGACCCGGGGCAGGGGGTAAACCAAGAGACCCAGTACTTC.

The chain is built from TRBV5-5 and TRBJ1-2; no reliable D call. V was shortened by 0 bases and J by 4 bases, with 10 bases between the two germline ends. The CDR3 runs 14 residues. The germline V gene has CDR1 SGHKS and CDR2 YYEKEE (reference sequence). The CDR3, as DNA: TGTGCCAGCAGCTTGGGGGCAGATTCCTATGGCTACACCTTC. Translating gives CASSLGADSYGYTF.

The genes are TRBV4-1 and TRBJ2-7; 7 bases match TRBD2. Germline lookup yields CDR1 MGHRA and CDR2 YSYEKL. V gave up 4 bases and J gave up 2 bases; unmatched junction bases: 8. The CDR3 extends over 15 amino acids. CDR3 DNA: TGCGCCAGCAGCCGCGCGACTAGCCTAGCCTACGAGCAGTACTTC. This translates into CASSRATSLAYEQYF.

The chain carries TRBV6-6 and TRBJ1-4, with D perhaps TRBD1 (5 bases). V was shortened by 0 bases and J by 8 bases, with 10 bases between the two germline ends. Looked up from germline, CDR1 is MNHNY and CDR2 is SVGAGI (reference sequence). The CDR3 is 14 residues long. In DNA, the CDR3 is TGTGCCAGCAGTTACTCCAGGGAACGCGAAAAACTGTTTTTT. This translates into CASSYSREREKLFF.

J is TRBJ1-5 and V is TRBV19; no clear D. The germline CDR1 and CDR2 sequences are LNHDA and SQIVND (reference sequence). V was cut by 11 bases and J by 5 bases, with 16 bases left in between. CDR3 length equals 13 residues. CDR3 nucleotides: TGTGCCTCCAGTCCTTATGGTGATCAGCCCCAGCATTTT. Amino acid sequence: CASSPYGDQPQHF.

CDR3 residues: CATSPQGRNYGYTF. In nucleotides, the CDR3 is TGTGCCACCTCCCCACAGGGGCGGAACTATGGCTACACCTTC. V is TRBV19 and J is TRBJ1-2, with 7 bases identical to TRBD1. Germline V gene data show CDR1 as LNHDA and CDR2 as SQIVND (reference sequence). Trimming took 10 bases from V and 2 from J; bases not matched to a gene: 10. CDR3 length equals 14 residues.

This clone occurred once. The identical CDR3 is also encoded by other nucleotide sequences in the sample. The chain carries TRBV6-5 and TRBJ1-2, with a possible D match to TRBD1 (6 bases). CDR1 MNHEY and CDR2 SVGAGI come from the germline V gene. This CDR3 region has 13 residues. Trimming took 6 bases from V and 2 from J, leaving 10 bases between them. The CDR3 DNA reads TGTGCCAGCAGATCGACAGGAAACTATGGCTACACCTTC. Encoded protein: CASRSTGNYGYTF.

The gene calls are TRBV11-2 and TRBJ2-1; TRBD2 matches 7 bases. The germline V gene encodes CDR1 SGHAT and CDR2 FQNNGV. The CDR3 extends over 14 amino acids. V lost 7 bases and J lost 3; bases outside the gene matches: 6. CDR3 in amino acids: CASKAGEHYNEQFF. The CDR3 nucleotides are TGTGCCAGCAAGGCGGGGGAGCACTACAATGAGCAGTTCTTC.

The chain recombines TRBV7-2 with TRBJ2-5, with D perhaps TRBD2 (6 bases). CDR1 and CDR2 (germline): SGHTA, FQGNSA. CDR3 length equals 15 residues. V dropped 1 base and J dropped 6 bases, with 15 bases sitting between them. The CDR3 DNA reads TGTGCCAGCAGCTTAGATGGTGTTGCGGGAAAGACCCAGTACTTC. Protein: CASSLDGVAGKTQYF.

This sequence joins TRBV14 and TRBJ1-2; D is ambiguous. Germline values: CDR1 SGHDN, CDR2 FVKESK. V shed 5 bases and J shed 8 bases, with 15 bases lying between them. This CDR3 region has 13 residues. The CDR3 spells CASSDTGSSGYTF. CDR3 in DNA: TGTGCCAGCAGCGATACGGGATCCTCGGGCTACACCTTC.

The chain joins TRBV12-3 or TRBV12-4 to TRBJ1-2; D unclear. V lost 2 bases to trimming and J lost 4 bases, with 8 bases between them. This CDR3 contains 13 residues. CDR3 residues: CASSLTEFYGYTF. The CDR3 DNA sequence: TGTGCCAGCAGTTTAACAGAGTTCTATGGCTACACCTTC.

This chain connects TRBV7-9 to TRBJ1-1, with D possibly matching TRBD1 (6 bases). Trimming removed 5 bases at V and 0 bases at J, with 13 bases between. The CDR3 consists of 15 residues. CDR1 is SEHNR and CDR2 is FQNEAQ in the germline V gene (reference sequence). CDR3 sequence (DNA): TGTGCCAGCAGCCAAGGGAGGGGGATGAACACTGAAGCTTTCTTT. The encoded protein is CASSQGRGMNTEAFF.

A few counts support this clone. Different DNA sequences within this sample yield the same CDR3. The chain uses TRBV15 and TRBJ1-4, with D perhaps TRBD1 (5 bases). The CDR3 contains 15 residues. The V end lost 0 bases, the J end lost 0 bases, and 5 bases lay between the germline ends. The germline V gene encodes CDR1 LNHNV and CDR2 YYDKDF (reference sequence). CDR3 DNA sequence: TGTGCCACCAGCAGAGACAGGGCAACTAATGAAAAACTGTTTTTT. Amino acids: CATSRDRATNEKLFF.

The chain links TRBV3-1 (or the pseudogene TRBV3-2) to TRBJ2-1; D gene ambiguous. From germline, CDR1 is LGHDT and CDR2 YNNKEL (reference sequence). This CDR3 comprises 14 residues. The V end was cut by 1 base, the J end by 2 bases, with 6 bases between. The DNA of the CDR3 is TGTGCCAGCAGCCAAGGTGGCACCTACAATGAGCAGTTCTTC. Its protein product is CASSQGGTYNEQFF.

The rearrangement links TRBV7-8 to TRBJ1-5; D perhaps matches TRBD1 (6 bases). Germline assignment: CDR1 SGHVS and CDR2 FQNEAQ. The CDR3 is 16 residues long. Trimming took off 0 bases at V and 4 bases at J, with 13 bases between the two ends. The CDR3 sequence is CASSLASGVRNQPQHF. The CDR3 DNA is TGTGCCAGCAGCTTAGCGTCAGGGGTACGGAATCAGCCCCAGCATTTT.

Here the CDR3 DNA reads TGTGCCAGCAGACCTCTGGGCGGGGGAACTAGCACAGATACGCAGTATTTT. It codes for CASRPLGGGTSTDTQYF. This chain joins TRBV7-6 and TRBJ2-3, with TRBD2 identical over 7 bases. With V trimmed by 6 bases and J by 0 bases, 12 bases remained unmatched. This CDR3 is 17 amino acids long. Germline CDR1 SGHVS, CDR2 FNYEAQ.

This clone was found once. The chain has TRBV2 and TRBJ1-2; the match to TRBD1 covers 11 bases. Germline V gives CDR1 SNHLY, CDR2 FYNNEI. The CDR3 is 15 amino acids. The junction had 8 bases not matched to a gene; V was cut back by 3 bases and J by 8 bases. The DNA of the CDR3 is TGTGCCAGCAGTGATCGGGACAGGGGGGTGAGCGGCTACACCTTC. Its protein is CASSDRDRGVSGYTF.